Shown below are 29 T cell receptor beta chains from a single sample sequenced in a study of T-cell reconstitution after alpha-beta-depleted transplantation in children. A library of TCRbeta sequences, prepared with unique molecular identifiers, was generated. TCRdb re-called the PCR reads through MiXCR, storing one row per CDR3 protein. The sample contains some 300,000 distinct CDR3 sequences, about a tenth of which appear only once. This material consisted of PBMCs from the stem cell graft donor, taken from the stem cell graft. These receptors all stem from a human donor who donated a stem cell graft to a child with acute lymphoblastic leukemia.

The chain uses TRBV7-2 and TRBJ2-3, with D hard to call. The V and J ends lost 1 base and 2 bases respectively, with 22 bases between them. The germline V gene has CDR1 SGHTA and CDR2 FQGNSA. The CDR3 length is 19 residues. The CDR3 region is CASSLGPQINPLFTDTQYF. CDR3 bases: TGTGCCAGCAGCTTAGGGCCCCAGATCAACCCCCTCTTCACAGATACGCAGTATTTT.

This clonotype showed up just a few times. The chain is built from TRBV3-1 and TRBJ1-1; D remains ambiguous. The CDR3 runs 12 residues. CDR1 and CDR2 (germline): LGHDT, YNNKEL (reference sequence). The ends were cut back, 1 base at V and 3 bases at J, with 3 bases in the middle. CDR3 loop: CASSQAYTEAFF. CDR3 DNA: TGTGCCAGCAGCCAAGCCTACACTGAAGCTTTCTTT.

This chain's CDR3 is CASGVGGSLRETQYF. The CDR3 nucleotides read TGTGCCAGCGGGGTGGGCGGGAGCCTCCGGGAGACCCAGTACTTC. The chain links TRBV9 to TRBJ2-5; 7 bases agree with TRBD2. V was pared by 7 bases and J by 5 bases, with 14 bases of the junction left unmatched. Germline values: CDR1 SGDLS, CDR2 YYNGEE. This CDR3 has 15 amino acids.

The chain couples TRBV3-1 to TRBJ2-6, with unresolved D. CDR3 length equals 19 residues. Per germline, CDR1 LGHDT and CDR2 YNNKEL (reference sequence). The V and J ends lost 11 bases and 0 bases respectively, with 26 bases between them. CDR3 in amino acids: CAFCLSPTRGLSGANVLTF. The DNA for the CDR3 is TGTGCCTTCTGTCTCTCCCCGACGAGAGGCCTCTCTGGGGCCAACGTCCTGACTTTC.

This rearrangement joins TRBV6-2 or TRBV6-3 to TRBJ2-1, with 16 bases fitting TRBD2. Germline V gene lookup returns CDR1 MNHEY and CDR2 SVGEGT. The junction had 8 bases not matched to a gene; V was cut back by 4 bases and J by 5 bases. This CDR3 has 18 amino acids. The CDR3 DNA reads TGTGCCAGCAGTTCGGGGACTAGCGGGAGGGCTCCCAACAATGAGCAGTTCTTC. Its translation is CASSSGTSGRAPNNEQFF.

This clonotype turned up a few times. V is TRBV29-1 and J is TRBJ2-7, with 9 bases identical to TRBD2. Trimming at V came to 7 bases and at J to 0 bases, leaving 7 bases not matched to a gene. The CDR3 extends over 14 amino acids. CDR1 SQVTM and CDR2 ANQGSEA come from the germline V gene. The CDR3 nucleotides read TGCAGCGGTAGCGGGAGTTGGCCCTCCTACGAGCAGTACTTC. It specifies CSGSGSWPSYEQYF.

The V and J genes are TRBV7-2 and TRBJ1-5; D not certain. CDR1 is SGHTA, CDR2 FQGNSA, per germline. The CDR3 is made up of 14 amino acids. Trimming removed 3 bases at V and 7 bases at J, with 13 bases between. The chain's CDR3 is CASSFRPPGQPQHF. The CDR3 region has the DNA TGTGCCAGCAGCTTCCGGCCACCGGGACAGCCCCAGCATTTT.

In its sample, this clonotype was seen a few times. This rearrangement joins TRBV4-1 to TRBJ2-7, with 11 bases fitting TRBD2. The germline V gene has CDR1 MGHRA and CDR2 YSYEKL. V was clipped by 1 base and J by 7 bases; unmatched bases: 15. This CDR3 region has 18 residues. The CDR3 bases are TGCGCCAGCAGCCAAGGCCTTTTAGCGGGAGGGCCAGGAGGGGAGCAGTACTTC. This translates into CASSQGLLAGGPGGEQYF.

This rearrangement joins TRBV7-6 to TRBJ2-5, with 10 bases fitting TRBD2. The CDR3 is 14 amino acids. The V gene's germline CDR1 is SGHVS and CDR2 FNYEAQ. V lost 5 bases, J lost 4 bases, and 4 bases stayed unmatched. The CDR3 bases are TGTGCCAGCAGCCACCGGACTAGCGGAGAGACCCAGTACTTC. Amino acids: CASSHRTSGETQYF.

CDR3 in amino acids: CASSPTRRSEQYF. The CDR3 region has the DNA TGTGCCAGCAGCCCTACAAGAAGGAGCGAGCAGTACTTC. The V and J genes are TRBV3-1 and TRBJ2-7; D is unclear. This CDR3 is built from 13 residues. Germline V gene sequence: CDR1 LGHDT, CDR2 YNNKEL (reference sequence). The germline V and J ends were trimmed by 4 bases and 6 bases, with 13 bases remaining between them.

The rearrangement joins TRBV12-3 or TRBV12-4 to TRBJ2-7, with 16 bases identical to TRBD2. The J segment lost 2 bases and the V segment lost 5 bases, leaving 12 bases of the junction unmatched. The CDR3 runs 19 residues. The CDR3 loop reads CASSHLRPGLAGGTYEQYF. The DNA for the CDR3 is TGTGCCAGCAGTCACCTTCGTCCGGGACTAGCGGGAGGGACCTACGAGCAGTACTTC.

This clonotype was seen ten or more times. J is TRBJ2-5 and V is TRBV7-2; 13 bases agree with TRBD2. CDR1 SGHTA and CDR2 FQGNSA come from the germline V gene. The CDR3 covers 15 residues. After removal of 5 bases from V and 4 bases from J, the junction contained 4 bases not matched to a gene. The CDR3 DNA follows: TGTGCCAGCAGCCGACTAGCGGGAGGCGGAGAGACCCAGTACTTC. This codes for CASSRLAGGGETQYF.

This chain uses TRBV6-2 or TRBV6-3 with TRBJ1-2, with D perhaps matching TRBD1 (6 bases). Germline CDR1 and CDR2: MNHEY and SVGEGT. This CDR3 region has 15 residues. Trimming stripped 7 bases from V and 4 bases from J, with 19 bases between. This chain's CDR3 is CASTETGMEVYGYTF. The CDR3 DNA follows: TGTGCCAGCACCGAAACAGGGATGGAAGTCTATGGCTACACCTTC.

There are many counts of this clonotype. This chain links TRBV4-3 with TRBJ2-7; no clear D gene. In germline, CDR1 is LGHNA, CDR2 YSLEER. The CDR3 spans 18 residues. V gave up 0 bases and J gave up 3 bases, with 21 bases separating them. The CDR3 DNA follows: TGCGCCAGCAGCCAAGAGAGAGGAAGGACCAACCCTATCTACGAGCAGTACTTC. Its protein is CASSQERGRTNPIYEQYF.

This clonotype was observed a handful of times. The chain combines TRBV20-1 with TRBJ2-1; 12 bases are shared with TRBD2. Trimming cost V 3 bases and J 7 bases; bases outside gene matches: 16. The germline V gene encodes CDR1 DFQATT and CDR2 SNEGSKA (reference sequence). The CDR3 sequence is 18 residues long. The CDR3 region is CSARGRGLAGTQRNEQFF. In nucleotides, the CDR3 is TGCAGTGCTAGGGGGAGAGGACTAGCGGGAACCCAAAGAAATGAGCAGTTCTTC.

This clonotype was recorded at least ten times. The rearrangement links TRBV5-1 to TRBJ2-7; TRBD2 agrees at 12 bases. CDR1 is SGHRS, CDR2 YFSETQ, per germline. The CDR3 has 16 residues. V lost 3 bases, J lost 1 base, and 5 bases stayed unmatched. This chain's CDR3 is CASSSGLAGLSYEQYF. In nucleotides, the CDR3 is TGCGCCAGCAGCTCGGGACTAGCGGGTTTATCCTACGAGCAGTACTTC.

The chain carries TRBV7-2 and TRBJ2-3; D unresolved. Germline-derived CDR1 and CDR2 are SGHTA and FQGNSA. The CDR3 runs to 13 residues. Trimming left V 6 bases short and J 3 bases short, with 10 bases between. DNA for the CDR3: TGTGCCAGCAGTATAGTTGGGACAGATACGCAGTATTTT. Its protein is CASSIVGTDTQYF.

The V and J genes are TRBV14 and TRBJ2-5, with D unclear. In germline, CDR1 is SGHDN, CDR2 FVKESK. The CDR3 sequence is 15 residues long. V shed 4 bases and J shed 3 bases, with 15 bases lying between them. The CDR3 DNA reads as TGTGCCAGCAGCCCCCGGACCCATGTCAAAGAGACCCAGTACTTC. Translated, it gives CASSPRTHVKETQYF.

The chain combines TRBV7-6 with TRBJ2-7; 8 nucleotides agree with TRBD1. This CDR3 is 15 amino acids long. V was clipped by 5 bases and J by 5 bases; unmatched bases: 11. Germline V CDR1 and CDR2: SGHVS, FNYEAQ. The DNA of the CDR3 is TGTGCCAGCAGCACCGGACAGGGTTGGGGTCACGAGCAGTACTTC. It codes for CASSTGQGWGHEQYF.

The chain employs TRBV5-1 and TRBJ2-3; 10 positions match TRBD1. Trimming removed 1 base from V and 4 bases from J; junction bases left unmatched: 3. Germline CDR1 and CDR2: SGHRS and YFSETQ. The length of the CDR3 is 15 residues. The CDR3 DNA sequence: TGCGCCAGCAGCTTGCGACAGGGGGCTGCAGATACGCAGTATTTT. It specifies CASSLRQGAADTQYF.

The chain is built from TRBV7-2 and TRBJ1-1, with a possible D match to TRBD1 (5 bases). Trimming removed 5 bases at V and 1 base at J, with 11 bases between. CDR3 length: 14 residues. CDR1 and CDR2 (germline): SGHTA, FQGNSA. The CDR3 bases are TGTGCCAGCAGCCGGGGACGGACGAACACTGAAGCTTTCTTT. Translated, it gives CASSRGRTNTEAFF.

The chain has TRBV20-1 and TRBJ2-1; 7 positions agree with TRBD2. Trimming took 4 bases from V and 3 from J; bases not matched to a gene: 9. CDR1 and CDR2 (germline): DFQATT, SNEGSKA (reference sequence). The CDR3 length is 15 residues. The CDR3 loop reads CSATNGASGYNEQFF. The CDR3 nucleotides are TGCAGTGCTACAAACGGGGCTAGCGGCTACAATGAGCAGTTCTTC.

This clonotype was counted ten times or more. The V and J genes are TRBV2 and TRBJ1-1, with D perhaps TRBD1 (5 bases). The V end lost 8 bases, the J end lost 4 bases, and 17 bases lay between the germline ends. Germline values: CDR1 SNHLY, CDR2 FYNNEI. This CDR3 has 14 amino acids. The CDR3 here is CASFRGRGTTEAFF. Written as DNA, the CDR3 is TGTGCCAGCTTTCGAGGGCGCGGGACCACTGAAGCTTTCTTT.

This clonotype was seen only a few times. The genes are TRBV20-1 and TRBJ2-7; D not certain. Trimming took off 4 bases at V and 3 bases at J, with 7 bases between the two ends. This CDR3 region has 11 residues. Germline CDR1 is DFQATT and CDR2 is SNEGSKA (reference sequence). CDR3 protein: CSATPSYEQYF. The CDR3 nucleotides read TGCAGTGCTACCCCTAGCTACGAGCAGTACTTC.

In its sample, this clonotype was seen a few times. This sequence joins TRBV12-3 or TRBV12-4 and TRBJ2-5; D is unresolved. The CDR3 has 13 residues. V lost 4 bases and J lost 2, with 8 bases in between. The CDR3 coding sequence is TGTGCCAGCAGTTGGCGACGACAAGAGACCCAGTACTTC. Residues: CASSWRRQETQYF.

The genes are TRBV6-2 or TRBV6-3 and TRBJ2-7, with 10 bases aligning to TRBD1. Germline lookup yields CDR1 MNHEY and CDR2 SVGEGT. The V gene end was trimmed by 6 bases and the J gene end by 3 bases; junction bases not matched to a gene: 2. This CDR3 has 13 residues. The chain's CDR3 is CASRGDRGYEQYF. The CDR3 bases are TGTGCCAGCAGGGGGGACAGGGGCTACGAGCAGTACTTC.

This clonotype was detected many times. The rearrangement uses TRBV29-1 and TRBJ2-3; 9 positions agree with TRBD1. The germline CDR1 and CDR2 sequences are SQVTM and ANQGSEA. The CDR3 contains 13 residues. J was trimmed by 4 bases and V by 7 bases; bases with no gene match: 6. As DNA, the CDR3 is TGCAGCGAGCGAGGACAGGGGCCAGATACGCAGTATTTT. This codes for CSERGQGPDTQYF.

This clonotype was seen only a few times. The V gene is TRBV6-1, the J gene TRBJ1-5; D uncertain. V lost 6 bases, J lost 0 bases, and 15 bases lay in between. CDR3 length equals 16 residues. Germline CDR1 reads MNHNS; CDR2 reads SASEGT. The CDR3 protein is CASSPSLSYSNQPQHF. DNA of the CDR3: TGTGCCAGCAGCCCCTCGCTGTCCTATAGCAATCAGCCCCAGCATTTT.

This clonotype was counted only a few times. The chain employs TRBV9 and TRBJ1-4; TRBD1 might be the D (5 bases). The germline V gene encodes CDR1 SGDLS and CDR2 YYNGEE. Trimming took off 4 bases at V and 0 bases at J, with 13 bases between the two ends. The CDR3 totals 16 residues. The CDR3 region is CASSSGTPTTNEKLFF. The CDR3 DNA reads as TGTGCCAGCAGCTCCGGGACGCCTACAACTAATGAAAAACTGTTTTTT.